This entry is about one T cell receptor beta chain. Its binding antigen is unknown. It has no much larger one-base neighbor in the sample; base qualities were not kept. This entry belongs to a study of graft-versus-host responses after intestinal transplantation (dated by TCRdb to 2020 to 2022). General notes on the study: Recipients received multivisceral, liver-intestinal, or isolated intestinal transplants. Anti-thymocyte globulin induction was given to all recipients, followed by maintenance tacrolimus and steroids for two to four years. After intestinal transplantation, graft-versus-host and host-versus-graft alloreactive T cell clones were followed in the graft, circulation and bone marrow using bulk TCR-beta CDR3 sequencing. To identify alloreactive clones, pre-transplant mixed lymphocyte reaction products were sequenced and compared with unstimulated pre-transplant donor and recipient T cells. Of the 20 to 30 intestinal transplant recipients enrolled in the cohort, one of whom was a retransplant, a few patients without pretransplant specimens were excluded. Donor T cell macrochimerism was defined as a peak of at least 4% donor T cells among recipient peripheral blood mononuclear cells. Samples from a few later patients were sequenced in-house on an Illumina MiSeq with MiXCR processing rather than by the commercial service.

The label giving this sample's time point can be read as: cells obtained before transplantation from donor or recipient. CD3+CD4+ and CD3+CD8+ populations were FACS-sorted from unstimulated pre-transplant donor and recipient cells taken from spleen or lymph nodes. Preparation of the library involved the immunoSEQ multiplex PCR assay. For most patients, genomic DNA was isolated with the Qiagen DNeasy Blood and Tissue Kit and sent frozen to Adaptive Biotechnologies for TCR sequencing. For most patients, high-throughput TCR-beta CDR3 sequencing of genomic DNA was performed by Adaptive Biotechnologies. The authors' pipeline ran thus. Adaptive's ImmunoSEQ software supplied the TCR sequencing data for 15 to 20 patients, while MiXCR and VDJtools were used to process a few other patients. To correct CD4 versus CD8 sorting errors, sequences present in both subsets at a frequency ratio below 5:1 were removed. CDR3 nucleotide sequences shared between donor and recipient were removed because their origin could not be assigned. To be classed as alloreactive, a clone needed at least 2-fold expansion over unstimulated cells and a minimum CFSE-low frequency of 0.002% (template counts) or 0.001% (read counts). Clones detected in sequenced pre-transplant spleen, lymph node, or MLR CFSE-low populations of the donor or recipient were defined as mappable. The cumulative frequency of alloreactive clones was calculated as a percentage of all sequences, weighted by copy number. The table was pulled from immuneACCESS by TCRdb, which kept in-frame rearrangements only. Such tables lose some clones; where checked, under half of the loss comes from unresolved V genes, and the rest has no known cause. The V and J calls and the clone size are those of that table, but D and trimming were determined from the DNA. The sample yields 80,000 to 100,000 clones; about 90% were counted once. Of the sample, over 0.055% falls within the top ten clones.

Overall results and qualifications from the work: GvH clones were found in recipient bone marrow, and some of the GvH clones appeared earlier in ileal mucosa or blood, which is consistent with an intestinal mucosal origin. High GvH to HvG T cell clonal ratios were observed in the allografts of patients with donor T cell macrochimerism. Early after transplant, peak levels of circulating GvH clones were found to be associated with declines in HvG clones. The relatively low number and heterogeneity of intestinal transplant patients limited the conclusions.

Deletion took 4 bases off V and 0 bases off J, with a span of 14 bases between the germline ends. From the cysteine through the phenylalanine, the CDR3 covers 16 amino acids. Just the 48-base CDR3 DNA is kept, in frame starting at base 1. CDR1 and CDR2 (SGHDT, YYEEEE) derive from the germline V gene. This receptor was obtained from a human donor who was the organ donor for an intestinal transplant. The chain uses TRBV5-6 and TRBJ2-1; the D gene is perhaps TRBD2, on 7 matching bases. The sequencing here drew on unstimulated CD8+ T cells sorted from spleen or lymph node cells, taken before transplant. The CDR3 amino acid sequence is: CASSTPRGGSYNEQFF. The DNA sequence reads TGTGCCAGCAGCACTCCTAGGGGGGGCTCCTACAATGAGCAGTTCTTC.